The subject of this entry is one TCR beta chain. Its antigen remains unidentified. This sample was taken from a study of OX40 agonist ivuxolimab in advanced cancers. Study information: Dose-escalation subjects each had hepatocellular carcinoma, melanoma, renal cell or head and neck cancer. Enrollees could have had prior anti-PD-1, anti-PD-L1 or anti-CTLA-4 therapy, which around 40% had received. Notes on the study in general: With doses of 0.1-3.0 mg/kg, partial responders showed among the lowest clonal expansion. CD4+ T cells averaged fewer expanded clones than CD8+ T cells.

Produced via immunoSEQ multiplex PCR; TCRdb's table is partial and in-frame only. The sample comprises 40,000 to 60,000 clones, around 85% of which are singletons, and just over 20% rests with the top ten. Source: CD4+ or CD8+ T cells sorted from blood, taken in a trial of the OX40 agonist ivuxolimab. This clonotype was obtained from an adult with an advanced solid tumor such as melanoma, head and neck, liver or kidney cancer.

DNA for the CDR3: TGTGCCAGCAGGGAGGCAGAGACCCAGTACTTC. The encoded protein is CASREAETQYF. The rearrangement links TRBV7-6 to TRBJ2-5; possible D gene TRBD2, 5 bases. Germline values: CDR1 SGHVS, CDR2 FNYEAQ. There are 11 residues in the CDR3. Trimming removed 6 bases from V and 4 bases from J, with 6 bases in between.